These 27 T cell receptor beta chains came from one sample sequenced in a study of T cell responses to AZD1222 COVID-19 vaccine. Method: immunoSEQ multiplex PCR; TCRdb's copy keeps in-frame clones and lacks some. The table has roughly 150,000 clones, nearly 95% seen once. The specimen comprised peripheral blood, sampled on day 0 of AZD1222 vaccination. These receptors were collected from an adult in good health.

The chain is built from TRBV7-2 and TRBJ1-5; no reliable D call. Trimming removed 3 bases from V and 0 bases from J, with 3 bases in between. Germline V gives CDR1 SGHTA, CDR2 FQGNSA. The CDR3 has 13 amino acids. The CDR3: CASSFYSNQPQHF. As DNA, the CDR3 is TGTGCCAGCAGCTTCTATAGCAATCAGCCCCAGCATTTT. Full variable domain (remainder filled in from reference TRBV7-2 and TRBJ1-5): GAGVSQSPSNKVTEKGKDVELRCDPISGHTALYWYRQSLGQGLEFLIYFQGNSAPDKSGLPSDRFSAERTGGSVSTLTIQRTQQEDSAVYLCASSFYSNQPQHFGDGTRLSIL.

This chain uses TRBV4-3 with TRBJ1-1; possible D gene TRBD1, 5 bases. V lost 2 bases to trimming and J lost 0 bases, with 10 bases between them. The CDR3 sequence is 15 residues long. In germline, CDR1 is LGHNA, CDR2 YSLEER. CDR3 DNA sequence: TGCGCCAGCAGCCAACTGGGGGTGATGAACACTGAAGCTTTCTTT. As protein: CASSQLGVMNTEAFF.

V usage is TRBV5-1 and J usage is TRBJ1-5; no reliable D call. The germline V gene encodes CDR1 SGHRS and CDR2 YFSETQ. The V end was cut by 0 bases, the J end by 6 bases, with 10 bases between. The CDR3 loop spans 14 amino acids. The DNA for the CDR3 is TGCGCCAGCAGCTTGGGGCGGGAGGGTCAGCCCCAGCATTTT. It translates to CASSLGREGQPQHF.

V is TRBV30 and J is TRBJ2-1, with no clear D. Trimming took off 3 bases at V and 0 bases at J, with 9 bases between the two ends. CDR3 size: 14 residues. Germline-derived CDR1 and CDR2 are GTSNPN and SVGIG (reference sequence). The CDR3 DNA reads as TGTGCCTGGAGGGGCCTCGCCTCCTACAATGAGCAGTTCTTC. It is translated as CAWRGLASYNEQFF.

CDR3: CASSSTGGGEKLFF. The CDR3 DNA sequence: TGTGCCAGCAGTTCGACAGGGGGCGGCGAAAAACTGTTTTTT. This chain uses TRBV27 with TRBJ1-4; TRBD1 agrees at 10 bases. This CDR3 region has 14 residues. V lost 4 bases, J lost 8 bases, and 4 bases stayed unmatched. The V gene's germline CDR1 is MNHEY and CDR2 SMNVEV (reference sequence). Full variable domain (missing parts from reference TRBV27 and TRBJ1-4): EAQVTQNPRYLITVTGKKLTVTCSQNMNHEYMSWYRQDPGLGLRQIYYSMNVEVTDKGDVPEGYKVSRKEKRNFPLILESPSPNQTSLYFCASSSTGGGEKLFFGSGTQLSVL.

The V gene is TRBV6-5, the J gene TRBJ2-7; TRBD2 is a possible D gene (6 bases). This CDR3 has 15 amino acids. Trimming took 6 bases from V and 2 from J, leaving 17 bases between them. The germline CDR1 and CDR2 sequences are MNHEY and SVGAGI. In nucleotides, the CDR3 is TGTGCCAGCAGCGGGGGACCCTCTTCCCCCTACGAGCAGTACTTC. This translates into CASSGGPSSPYEQYF.

J is TRBJ2-3 and V is TRBV28; D gene unclear. Germline assignment: CDR1 MDHEN and CDR2 SYDVKM. Between the trimmed V and J ends, which lost 11 bases and 2 bases, there was a span of 14 bases. The CDR3 has 13 residues. Here the CDR3 reads CAHGGRYTDTQYF. CDR3 bases: TGTGCCCATGGTGGCAGATACACAGATACGCAGTATTTT.

This clone was found once. The chain recombines TRBV28 with TRBJ2-7; D is perhaps TRBD1 (6 bases). V dropped 7 bases and J dropped 2 bases, with 12 bases sitting between them. Per germline, CDR1 MDHEN and CDR2 SYDVKM. The CDR3 has 13 residues. The CDR3 nucleotides read TGTGCCAGCACCAGGGGCCCACCCTACGAGCAGTACTTC. Amino acids: CASTRGPPYEQYF.

The rearrangement uses TRBV18 and TRBJ2-2; no clear D. Trimming left V 1 base short and J 1 base short, with 4 bases between. The CDR3 sequence is 14 residues long. Germline CDR1 is KGHSH and CDR2 is LQKENI. In nucleotides, the CDR3 is TGTGCCAGCTCACCACAGGGGAACACCGGGGAGCTGTTTTTT. Protein sequence: CASSPQGNTGELFF.

This clone was observed a single time. V is TRBV4-2 and J is TRBJ2-7; 7 nucleotides match TRBD1. CDR1 and CDR2 (germline): LGHNA, YNFKEQ. The V gene end was trimmed by 1 base and the J gene end by 4 bases; junction bases not matched to a gene: 7. The CDR3 runs 15 residues. The CDR3 DNA follows: TGTGCCAGCAGCCAAGTGCCAGGGGGTGGTTACGAGCAGTACTTC. It translates to CASSQVPGGGYEQYF.

V and J are TRBV6-5 and TRBJ1-2; D might be TRBD1 (5 bases). CDR1 is MNHEY, CDR2 SVGAGI, per germline. V was clipped by 6 bases and J by 0 bases, with 8 bases between them. CDR3 size: 13 residues. The CDR3 loop reads CASRQVPNYGYTF. The CDR3 DNA sequence: TGTGCCAGCAGACAGGTACCTAACTATGGCTACACCTTC.

The chain uses TRBV5-1 and TRBJ2-5; 9 nucleotides agree with TRBD1. V lost 1 base, J lost 1 base, and 5 bases stayed unmatched. CDR1 and CDR2 from the germline V gene are SGHRS and YFSETQ. The length of the CDR3 is 16 residues. CDR3 DNA: TGCGCCAGCAGCTTGACCCTGACAGGGGGCCAAGAGACCCAGTACTTC. Protein: CASSLTLTGGQETQYF.

The chain couples TRBV2 to TRBJ2-1; 12 positions agree with TRBD2. The CDR3 totals 15 residues. Germline values: CDR1 SNHLY, CDR2 FYNNEI. V lost 6 bases to trimming and J lost 6 bases; unmatched junction nucleotides: 6. The DNA of the CDR3 is TGTGCCAGCAGGCCCCTAGCGGGAGGGTCCAATGAGCAGTTCTTC. This translates into CASRPLAGGSNEQFF.

This chain's CDR3 is CASSLKIYEQYF. In DNA, the CDR3 is TGTGCCAGCAGTTTAAAGATCTACGAGCAGTACTTC. V usage is TRBV12-3 or TRBV12-4 and J usage is TRBJ2-7; D is undetermined. V dropped 2 bases and J dropped 3 bases, with 5 bases sitting between them. The length of the CDR3 is 12 residues.

The V gene is TRBV7-8, the J gene TRBJ2-5; D is possibly TRBD1 (5 bases). The length of the CDR3 is 15 residues. Trimming cost V 3 bases and J 1 base, with 12 bases left between them. The germline V gene encodes CDR1 SGHVS and CDR2 FQNEAQ. CDR3 loop: CASSLAPRGQETQYF. The CDR3, as DNA: TGTGCCAGCAGCTTGGCTCCTAGGGGCCAAGAGACCCAGTACTTC.

The rearrangement uses TRBV2 and TRBJ2-2; 14 nucleotides agree with TRBD2. After removal of 3 bases from V and 3 bases from J, the junction contained 9 bases not matched to a gene. Germline V gives CDR1 SNHLY, CDR2 FYNNEI. This CDR3 is built from 19 residues. The CDR3 nucleotides read TGTGCCAGCAGTGAGGGACTAGCGGGAGTTTGGAGGGACACCGGGGAGCTGTTTTTT. It specifies CASSEGLAGVWRDTGELFF.

This chain connects TRBV11-2 to TRBJ1-5; D unresolved. The CDR3 loop spans 14 amino acids. Germline-derived CDR1 and CDR2 are SGHAT and FQNNGV. Trimming pared 2 bases from V and 5 bases from J, leaving 10 bases between. CDR3 protein: CASSLRPRDQPQHF. CDR3 coding DNA: TGTGCCAGCAGCTTACGACCCCGCGATCAGCCCCAGCATTTT. Full variable domain (remainder filled in from reference TRBV11-2 and TRBJ1-5): EAGVAQSPRYKIIEKRQSVAFWCNPISGHATLYWYQQILGQGPKLLIQFQNNGVVDDSQLPKDRFSAERLKGVDSTLKIQPAKLEDSAVYLCASSLRPRDQPQHFGDGTRLSIL.

The chain is built from TRBV7-8 and TRBJ2-7; D is possibly TRBD1 (6 bases). This CDR3 is 15 amino acids long. Deletions cut 4 bases from V and 2 bases from J, with 15 bases between. From germline, CDR1 is SGHVS and CDR2 FQNEAQ. The CDR3: CASSSRGQPPYEQYF. The CDR3 DNA follows: TGTGCCAGCAGCTCCCGAGGACAGCCCCCCTACGAGCAGTACTTC.

In its sample, this clone was seen once. The gene calls are TRBV5-5 and TRBJ2-3, with a weak D call TRBD1 (5 bases). The CDR3 has 17 amino acids. The germline V gene encodes CDR1 SGHKS and CDR2 YYEKEE (reference sequence). Trimming took off 2 bases at V and 0 bases at J, with 16 bases between the two ends. CDR3 in amino acids: CASSLTLGAPSTDTQYF. The DNA of the CDR3 is TGTGCCAGCAGCTTAACTTTAGGGGCCCCTAGCACAGATACGCAGTATTTT.

The chain uses TRBV30 and TRBJ1-2, with 9 positions matching TRBD1. The J segment lost 10 bases and the V segment lost 4 bases, leaving 13 bases of the junction unmatched. CDR3 length equals 14 residues. Germline V lookup: CDR1 GTSNPN, CDR2 SVGIG (reference sequence). The CDR3 coding sequence is TGTGCCTGGACCTCCGGGACAGGGCTTACTTTCTACACCTTC. It translates to CAWTSGTGLTFYTF.

The V and J genes are TRBV7-9 and TRBJ1-2; D not resolved. This CDR3 has 13 amino acids. Trimming took off 8 bases at V and 3 bases at J, with 13 bases between the two ends. Germline loops: CDR1 SEHNR, CDR2 FQNEAQ (reference sequence). CDR3 in DNA: TGTGCCAGCGAAGTCTGGTCGCACTATGGCTACACCTTC. Its protein is CASEVWSHYGYTF.

The chain joins TRBV7-9 to TRBJ1-1; the D gene is possibly TRBD1 (5 bases). Germline V lookup: CDR1 SEHNR, CDR2 FQNEAQ (reference sequence). Trimming took 7 bases from V and 3 from J, leaving 15 bases between them. CDR3 size: 14 residues. The CDR3 DNA sequence: TGTGCCAGCACCTACTGGGGCGGGGACACTGAAGCTTTCTTT. Its protein product is CASTYWGGDTEAFF.

This clone was seen only once. The chain has TRBV10-3 and TRBJ2-3; 11 bases align to TRBD2. The trim removed 6 bases at V and 4 bases at J, leaving 0 bases unmatched. This CDR3 comprises 13 residues. Germline V gives CDR1 ENHRY, CDR2 SYGVKD. CDR3 in amino acids: CAIRLAGADTQYF. The CDR3 DNA sequence: TGTGCCATCAGACTAGCGGGAGCAGATACGCAGTATTTT.

This chain joins TRBV30 and TRBJ1-2, with 9 nucleotides matching TRBD1. The CDR3 totals 13 residues. The trim removed 2 bases at V and 6 bases at J, leaving 4 bases unmatched. Germline loops: CDR1 GTSNPN, CDR2 SVGIG (reference sequence). In DNA form, the CDR3 reads TGTGCCTGGAGTTCACAGGGGGCGCATGGCTACACCTTC. As protein: CAWSSQGAHGYTF.

The chain carries TRBV12-3 or TRBV12-4 and TRBJ2-7, with D hard to call. The V end lost 2 bases, the J end lost 6 bases, and 8 bases lay between the germline ends. The CDR3 contains 12 residues. The CDR3 DNA is TGTGCCAGCAGTTTATTTCGTGGCGAGCAGTACTTC. Translation gives CASSLFRGEQYF.

This clone was observed many times. The V gene is TRBV6-4, the J gene TRBJ2-5; 9 bases map to TRBD2. The V segment lost 6 bases and the J segment 0 bases; nucleotides outside the gene matches: 8. The germline CDR1 and CDR2 sequences are MRHNA and SNTAGT. The CDR3 has 16 amino acids. The CDR3 region is CASRRGSGGYQETQYF. CDR3 sequence (DNA): TGTGCCAGCAGAAGAGGAAGCGGGGGGTACCAAGAGACCCAGTACTTC.

The J gene is TRBJ2-2, the V gene TRBV2; 9 bases fit TRBD2. The CDR3 is 15 residues long. Trimming at V came to 6 bases and at J to 3 bases, leaving 5 bases not matched to a gene. The germline V gene encodes CDR1 SNHLY and CDR2 FYNNEI. The CDR3 DNA follows: TGTGCCAGCAGCGTTAGCGGGAGAGACACCGGGGAGCTGTTTTTT. Protein product: CASSVSGRDTGELFF.